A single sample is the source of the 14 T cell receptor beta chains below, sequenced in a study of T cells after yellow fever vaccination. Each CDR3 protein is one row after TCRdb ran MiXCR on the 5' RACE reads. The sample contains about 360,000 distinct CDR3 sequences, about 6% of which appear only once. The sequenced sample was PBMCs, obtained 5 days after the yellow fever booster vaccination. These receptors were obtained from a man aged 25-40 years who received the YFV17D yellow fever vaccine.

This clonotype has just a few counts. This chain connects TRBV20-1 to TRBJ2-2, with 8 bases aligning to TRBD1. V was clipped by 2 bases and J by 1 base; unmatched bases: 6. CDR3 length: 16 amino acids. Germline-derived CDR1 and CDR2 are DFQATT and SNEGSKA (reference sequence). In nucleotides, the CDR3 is TGCAGTGCTAGACAACCCGGGACAGGGAACACCGGGGAGCTGTTTTTT. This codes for CSARQPGTGNTGELFF.

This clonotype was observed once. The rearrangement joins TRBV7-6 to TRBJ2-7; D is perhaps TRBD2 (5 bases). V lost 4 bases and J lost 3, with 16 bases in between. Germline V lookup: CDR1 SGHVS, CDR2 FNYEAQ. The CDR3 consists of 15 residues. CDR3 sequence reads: CASSSFLGEIYEQYF. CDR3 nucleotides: TGTGCCAGCAGCTCCTTTCTCGGGGAAATCTACGAGCAGTACTTC.

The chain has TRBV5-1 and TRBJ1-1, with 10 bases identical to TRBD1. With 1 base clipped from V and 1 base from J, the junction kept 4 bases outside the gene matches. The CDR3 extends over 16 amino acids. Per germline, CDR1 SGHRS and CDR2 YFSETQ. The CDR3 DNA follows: TGCGCCAGCAGCTTGAATTGGGACAGGGGGAACACTGAAGCTTTCTTT. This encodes CASSLNWDRGNTEAFF.

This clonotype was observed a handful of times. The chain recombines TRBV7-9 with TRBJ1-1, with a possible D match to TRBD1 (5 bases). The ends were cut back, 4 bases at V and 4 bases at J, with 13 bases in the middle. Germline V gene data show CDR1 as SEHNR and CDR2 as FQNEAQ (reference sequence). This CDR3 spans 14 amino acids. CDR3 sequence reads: CASSWQGRATEAFF. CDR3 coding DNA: TGTGCCAGCAGCTGGCAGGGAAGGGCCACTGAAGCTTTCTTT.

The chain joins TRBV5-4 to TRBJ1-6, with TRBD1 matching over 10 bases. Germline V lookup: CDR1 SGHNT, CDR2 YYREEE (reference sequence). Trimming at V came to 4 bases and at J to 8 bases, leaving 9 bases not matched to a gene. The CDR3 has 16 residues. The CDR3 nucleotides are TGTGCCAGCAGCCTGGGACAGGGGATCTCATATTCACCCCTCCACTTT. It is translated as CASSLGQGISYSPLHF.

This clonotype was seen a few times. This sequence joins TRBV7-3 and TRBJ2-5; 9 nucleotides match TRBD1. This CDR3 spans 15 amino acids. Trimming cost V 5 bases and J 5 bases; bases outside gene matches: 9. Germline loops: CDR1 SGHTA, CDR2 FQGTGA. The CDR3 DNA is TGTGCCAGCAGCCAGACCGGGACAGGGAAGGAGACCCAGTACTTC. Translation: CASSQTGTGKETQYF.

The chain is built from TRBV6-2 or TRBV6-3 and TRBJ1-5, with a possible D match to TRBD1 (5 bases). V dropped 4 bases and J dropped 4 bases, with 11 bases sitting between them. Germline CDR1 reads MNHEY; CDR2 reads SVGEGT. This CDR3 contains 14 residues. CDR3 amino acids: CASSFPGTNQPQHF. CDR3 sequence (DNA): TGTGCCAGCAGTTTCCCAGGGACTAATCAGCCCCAGCATTTT.

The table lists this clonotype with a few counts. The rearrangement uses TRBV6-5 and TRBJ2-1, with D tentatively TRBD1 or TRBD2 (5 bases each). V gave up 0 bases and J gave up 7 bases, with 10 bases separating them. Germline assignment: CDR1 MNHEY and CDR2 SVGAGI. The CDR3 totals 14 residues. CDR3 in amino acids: CASSYSGGGNEQFF. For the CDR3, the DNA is TGTGCCAGCAGTTACTCTGGGGGTGGGAATGAGCAGTTCTTC.

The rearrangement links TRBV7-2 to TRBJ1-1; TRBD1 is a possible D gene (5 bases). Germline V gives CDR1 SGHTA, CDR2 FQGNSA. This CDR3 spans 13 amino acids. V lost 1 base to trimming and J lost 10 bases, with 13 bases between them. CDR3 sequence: CASSLEAFGGAFF. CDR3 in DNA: TGTGCCAGCAGCTTAGAAGCGTTTGGGGGAGCTTTCTTT.

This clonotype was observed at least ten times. The CDR3 spells CASSQDTGSRQETQYF. Written as DNA, the CDR3 is TGTGCCAGCAGCCAAGACACAGGGTCGCGCCAAGAGACCCAGTACTTC. The V call is TRBV4-2, the J call TRBJ2-5, with D maybe TRBD1 (6 bases). Germline assignment: CDR1 LGHNA and CDR2 YNFKEQ. CDR3 length equals 16 residues. V shed 0 bases and J shed 1 base, with 12 bases lying between them.

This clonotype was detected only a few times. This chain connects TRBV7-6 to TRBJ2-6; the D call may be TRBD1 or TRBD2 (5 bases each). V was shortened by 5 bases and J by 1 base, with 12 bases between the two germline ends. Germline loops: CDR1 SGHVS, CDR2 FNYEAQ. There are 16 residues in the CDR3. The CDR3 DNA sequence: TGTGCCAGCAGCGCGGGTGGGGGATCTGGGGCCAACGTCCTGACTTTC. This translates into CASSAGGGSGANVLTF.

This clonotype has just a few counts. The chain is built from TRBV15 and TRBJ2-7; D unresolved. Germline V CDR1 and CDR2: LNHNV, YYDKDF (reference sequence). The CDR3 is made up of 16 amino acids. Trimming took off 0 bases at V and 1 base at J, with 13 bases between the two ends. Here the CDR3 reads CATSRDLAATSYEQYF. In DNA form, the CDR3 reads TGTGCCACCAGCAGAGATCTGGCGGCCACGTCCTACGAGCAGTACTTC.

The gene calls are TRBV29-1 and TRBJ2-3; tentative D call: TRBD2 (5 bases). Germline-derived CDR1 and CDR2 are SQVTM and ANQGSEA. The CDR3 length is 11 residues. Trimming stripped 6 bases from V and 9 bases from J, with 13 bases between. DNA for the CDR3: TGCAGCGTCCTGAGGGAAGTCACGCAGTATTTT. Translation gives CSVLREVTQYF.

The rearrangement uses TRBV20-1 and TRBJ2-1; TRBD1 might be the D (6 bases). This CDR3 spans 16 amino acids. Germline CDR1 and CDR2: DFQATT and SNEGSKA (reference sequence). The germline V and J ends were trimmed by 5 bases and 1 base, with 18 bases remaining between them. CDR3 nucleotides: TGCAGTGCTTTACTTCAGGGGACCCTTTCCTACAATGAGCAGTTCTTC. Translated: CSALLQGTLSYNEQFF.